This TCR beta chain stems from a study of shared clonotypes between healthy human individuals. Study-wide results and limits: Clonotypes shared by all four donors outscored non-shared clonotypes in generation probability. Across a few donors, naive CD4 shared 5% to 5.5%, naive CD8 over 3%, memory CD4 2% to 2.5%, memory CD8 about 0.38%.

Looked up from germline, CDR1 is SGHVS and CDR2 is FNYEAQ. Both ends counted, the CDR3 spans 17 residues. Comment on this clone: The antigen is undetermined. It is unclear where the CDR3 begins or ends on the DNA, so no DNA is shown, and the CDR3 is as TCRdb lists it.

CD45RO negativity and positive selection for CCR7 defined naive CD8 cells, a population that excluded terminally differentiated effector memory CD45RA+ cells. Profiled with immunoSEQ multiplex PCR; TCRdb holds only in-frame clones, not every one. The table includes about 2.1 million clones, over 85% detected once. Source material: naive CD8+ T cells from PBMCs. The rearrangement uses TRBV7-6 and TRBJ2-1; TRBD2 is taken as the D call from the table, unchecked against the DNA. This sequence originates from a man younger than 35 in good health. Some clones in this sample may be carry-over from other donors' samples. The CDR3: CASSFLWGGRSYNEQFF.